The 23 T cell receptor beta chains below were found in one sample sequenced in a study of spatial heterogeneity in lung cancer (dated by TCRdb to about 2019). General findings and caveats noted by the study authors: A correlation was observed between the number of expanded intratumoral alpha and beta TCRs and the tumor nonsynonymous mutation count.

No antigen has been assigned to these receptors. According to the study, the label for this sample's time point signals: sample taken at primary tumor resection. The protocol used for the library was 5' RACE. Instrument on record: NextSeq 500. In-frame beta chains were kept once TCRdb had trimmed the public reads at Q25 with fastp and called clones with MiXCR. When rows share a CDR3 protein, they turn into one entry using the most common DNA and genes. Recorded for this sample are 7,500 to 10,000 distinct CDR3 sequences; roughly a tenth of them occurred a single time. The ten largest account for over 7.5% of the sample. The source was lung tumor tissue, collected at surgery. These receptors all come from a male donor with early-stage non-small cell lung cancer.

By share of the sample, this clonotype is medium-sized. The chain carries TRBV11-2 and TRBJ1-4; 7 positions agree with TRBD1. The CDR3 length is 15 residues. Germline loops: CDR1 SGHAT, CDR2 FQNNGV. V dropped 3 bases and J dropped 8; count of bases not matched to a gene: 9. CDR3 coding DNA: TGTGCCAGCAGCTTCCCAGGGGGAAGGAGAGAAAAACTGTTTTTT. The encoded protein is CASSFPGGRREKLFF. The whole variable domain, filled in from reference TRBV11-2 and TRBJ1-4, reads EAGVAQSPRYKIIEKRQSVAFWCNPISGHATLYWYQQILGQGPKLLIQFQNNGVVDDSQLPKDRFSAERLKGVDSTLKIQPAKLEDSAVYLCASSFPGGRREKLFFGSGTQLSVL.

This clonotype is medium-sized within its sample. The CDR3 region is CSAGDTDRTILYGYTF. Here the CDR3 DNA reads TGCAGTGCTGGGGATACGGACAGGACGATACTCTATGGCTACACCTTC. V and J are TRBV20-1 and TRBJ1-2; 7 positions agree with TRBD1. Trimming took 5 bases from V and 4 from J; bases not matched to a gene: 16. Germline lookup yields CDR1 DFQATT and CDR2 SNEGSKA (reference sequence). The CDR3 contains 16 residues.

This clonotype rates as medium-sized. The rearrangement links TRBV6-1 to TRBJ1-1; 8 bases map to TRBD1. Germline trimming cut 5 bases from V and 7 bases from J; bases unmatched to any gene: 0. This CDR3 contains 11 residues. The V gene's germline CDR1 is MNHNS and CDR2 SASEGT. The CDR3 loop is CASSTGGEAFF. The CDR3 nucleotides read TGTGCCAGCAGTACAGGGGGTGAAGCTTTCTTT.

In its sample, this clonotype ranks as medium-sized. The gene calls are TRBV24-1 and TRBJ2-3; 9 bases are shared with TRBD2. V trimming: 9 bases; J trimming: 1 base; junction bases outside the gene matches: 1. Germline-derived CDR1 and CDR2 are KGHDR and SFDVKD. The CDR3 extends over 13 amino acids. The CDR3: CATGGRGTDTQYF. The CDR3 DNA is TGTGCCACCGGCGGGAGGGGCACAGATACGCAGTATTTT.

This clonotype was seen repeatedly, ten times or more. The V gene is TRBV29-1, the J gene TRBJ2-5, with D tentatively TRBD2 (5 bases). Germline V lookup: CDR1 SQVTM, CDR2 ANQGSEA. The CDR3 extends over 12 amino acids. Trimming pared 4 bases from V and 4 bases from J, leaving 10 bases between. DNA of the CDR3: TGCAGCGTTGCGGGGTTTTCAGAGACCCAGTACTTC. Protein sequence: CSVAGFSETQYF.

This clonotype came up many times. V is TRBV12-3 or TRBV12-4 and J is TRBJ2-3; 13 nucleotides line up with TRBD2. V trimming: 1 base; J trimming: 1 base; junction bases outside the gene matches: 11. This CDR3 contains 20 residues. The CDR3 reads CASSLDLLAGGIVGTDTQYF. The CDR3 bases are TGTGCCAGCAGTTTAGACTTACTAGCGGGGGGGATTGTCGGCACAGATACGCAGTATTTT.

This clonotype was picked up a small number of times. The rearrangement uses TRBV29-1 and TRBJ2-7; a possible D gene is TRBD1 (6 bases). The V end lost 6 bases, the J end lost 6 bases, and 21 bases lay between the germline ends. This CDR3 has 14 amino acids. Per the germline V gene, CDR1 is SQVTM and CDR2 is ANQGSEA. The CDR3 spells CSVRPGTFEGEQYF. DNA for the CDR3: TGCAGCGTACGTCCCGGGACATTCGAGGGCGAGCAGTACTTC.

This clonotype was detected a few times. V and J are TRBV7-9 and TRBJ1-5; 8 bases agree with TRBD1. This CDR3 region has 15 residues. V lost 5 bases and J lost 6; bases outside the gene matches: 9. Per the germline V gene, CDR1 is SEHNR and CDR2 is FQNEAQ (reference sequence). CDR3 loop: CASSPGQGEGQPQHF. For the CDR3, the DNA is TGTGCCAGCAGCCCCGGACAGGGTGAGGGTCAGCCCCAGCATTTT.

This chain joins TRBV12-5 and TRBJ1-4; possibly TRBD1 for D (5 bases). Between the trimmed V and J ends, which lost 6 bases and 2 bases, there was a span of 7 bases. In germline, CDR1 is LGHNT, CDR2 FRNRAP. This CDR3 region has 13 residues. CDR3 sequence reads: CASGRDTNEKLFF. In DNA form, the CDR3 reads TGTGCTAGTGGCCGGGACACTAATGAAAAACTGTTTTTT. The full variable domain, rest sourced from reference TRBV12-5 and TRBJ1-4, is DARVTQTPRHKVTEMGQEVTMRCQPILGHNTVFWYRQTMMQGLELLAYFRNRAPLDDSGMPKDRFSAEMPDATLATLKIQPSEPRDSAVYFCASGRDTNEKLFFGSGTQLSVL.

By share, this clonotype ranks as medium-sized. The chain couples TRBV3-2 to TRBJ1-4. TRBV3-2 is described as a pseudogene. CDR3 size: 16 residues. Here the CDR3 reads CASSQPLRGANEKLFF. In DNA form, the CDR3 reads TGTGCCAGCAGCCAACCCCTGCGGGGGGCCAATGAAAAACTGTTTTTT.

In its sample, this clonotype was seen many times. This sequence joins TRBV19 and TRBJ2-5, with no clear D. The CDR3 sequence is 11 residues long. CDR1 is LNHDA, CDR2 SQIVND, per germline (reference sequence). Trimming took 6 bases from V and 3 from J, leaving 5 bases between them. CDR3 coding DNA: TGTGCCAGTAGCTCTAAAGAGACCCAGTACTTC. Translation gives CASSSKETQYF.

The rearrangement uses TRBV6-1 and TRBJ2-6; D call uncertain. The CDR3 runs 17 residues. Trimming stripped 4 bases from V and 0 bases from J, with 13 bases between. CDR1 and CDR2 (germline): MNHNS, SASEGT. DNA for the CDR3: TGTGCCAGCAGTGGCCGTGGACCCACCTCTGGGGCCAACGTCCTGACTTTC. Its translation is CASSGRGPTSGANVLTF.

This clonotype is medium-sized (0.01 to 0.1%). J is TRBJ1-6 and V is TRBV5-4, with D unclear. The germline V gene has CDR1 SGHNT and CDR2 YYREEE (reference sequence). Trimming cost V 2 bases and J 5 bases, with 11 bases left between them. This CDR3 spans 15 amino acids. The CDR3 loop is CASSLMGNDNSPLHF. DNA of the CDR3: TGTGCCAGCAGCTTAATGGGGAATGATAATTCACCCCTCCACTTT.

DNA of the CDR3: TGCAGCGTTGAAGATCCGGGGGAGTGGACTGAAGCTTTCTTT. As protein: CSVEDPGEWTEAFF. The rearrangement links TRBV29-1 to TRBJ1-1; possible D gene TRBD1, 5 bases. Per germline, CDR1 SQVTM and CDR2 ANQGSEA. Trimming left V 0 bases short and J 5 bases short, with 13 bases between. The CDR3 length is 14 residues.

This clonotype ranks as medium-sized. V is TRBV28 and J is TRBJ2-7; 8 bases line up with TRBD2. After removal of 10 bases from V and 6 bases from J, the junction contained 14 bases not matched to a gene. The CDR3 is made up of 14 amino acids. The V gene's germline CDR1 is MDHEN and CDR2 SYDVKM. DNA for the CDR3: TGTGCCACCCACCCCAGCGGGAGTTTATTCGAGCAGTACTTC. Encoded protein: CATHPSGSLFEQYF.

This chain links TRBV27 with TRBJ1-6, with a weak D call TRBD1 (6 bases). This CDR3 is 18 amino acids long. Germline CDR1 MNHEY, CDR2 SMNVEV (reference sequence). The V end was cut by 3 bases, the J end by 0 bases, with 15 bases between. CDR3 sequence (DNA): TGTGCCAGCAGTTTCCAACAGGGCTTGAGCTCCTATAATTCACCCCTCCACTTT. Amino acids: CASSFQQGLSSYNSPLHF.

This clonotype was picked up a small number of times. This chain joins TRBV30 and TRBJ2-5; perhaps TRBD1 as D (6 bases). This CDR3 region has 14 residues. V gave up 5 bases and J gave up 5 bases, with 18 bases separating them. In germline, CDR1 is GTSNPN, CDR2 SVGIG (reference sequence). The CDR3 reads CAWGGPWTEETQYF. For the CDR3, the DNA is TGTGCCTGGGGGGGCCCCTGGACGGAGGAGACCCAGTACTTC.

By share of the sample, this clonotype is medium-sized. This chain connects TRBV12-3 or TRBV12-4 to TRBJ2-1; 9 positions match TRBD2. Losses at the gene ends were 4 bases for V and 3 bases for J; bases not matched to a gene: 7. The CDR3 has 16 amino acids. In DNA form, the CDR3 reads TGTGCCAGCAGTTCCTATGCGGGGGGGCTCTACAATGAGCAGTTCTTC. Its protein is CASSSYAGGLYNEQFF.

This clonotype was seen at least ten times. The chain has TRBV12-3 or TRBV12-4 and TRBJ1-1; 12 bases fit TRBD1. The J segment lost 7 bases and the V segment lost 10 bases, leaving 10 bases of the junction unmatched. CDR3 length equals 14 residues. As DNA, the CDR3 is TGTGCCATCATTGCCGGGACAGGGGGCCGTGAAGCTTTCTTT. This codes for CAIIAGTGGREAFF.

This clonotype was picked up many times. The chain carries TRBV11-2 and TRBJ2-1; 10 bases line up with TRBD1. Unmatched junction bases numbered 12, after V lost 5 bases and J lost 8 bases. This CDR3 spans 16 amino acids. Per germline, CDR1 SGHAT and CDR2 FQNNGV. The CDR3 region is CASSPPWGQGTDEQFF. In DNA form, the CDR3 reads TGTGCCAGCAGCCCGCCATGGGGACAGGGGACCGATGAGCAGTTCTTC.

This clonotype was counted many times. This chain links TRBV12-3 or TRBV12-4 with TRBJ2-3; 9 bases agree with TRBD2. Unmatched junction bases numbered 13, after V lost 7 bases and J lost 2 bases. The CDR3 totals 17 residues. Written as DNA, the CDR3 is TGTGCCAGCACCCAGCGGAGCGGGGGGTCGTCCACAGATACGCAGTATTTT. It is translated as CASTQRSGGSSTDTQYF.

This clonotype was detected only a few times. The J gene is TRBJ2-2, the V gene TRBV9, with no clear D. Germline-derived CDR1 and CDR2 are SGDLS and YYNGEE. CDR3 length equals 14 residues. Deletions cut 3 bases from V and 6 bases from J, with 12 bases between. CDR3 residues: CASSGLPNAGELFF. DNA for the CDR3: TGTGCCAGCAGCGGACTCCCCAATGCCGGGGAGCTGTTTTTT.

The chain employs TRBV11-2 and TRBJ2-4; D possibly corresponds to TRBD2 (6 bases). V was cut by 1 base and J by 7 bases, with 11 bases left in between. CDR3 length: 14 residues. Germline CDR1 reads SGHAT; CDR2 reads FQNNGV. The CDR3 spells CASSLGGGLNIQYF. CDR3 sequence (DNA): TGTGCCAGCAGCTTAGGAGGAGGGTTGAACATTCAGTACTTC.